This T cell receptor beta chain was profiled in a study of CD8 T cells in ankylosing spondylitis. Study-wide findings and caveats: Typical of ankylosing spondylitis blood, it appeared, was a TCR beta motif of eight highly homologous variants.

TCRdb re-called the 5' RACE reads through MiXCR, storing one row per CDR3 protein. The sample shows 200,000 to 250,000 distinct CDR3 sequences, 7% to 8% of them seen only once. This clonotype was detected only a few times. Its antigen is undetermined. J was trimmed by 3 bases and V by 10 bases; bases with no gene match: 18. Germline CDR1 reads MDHEN; CDR2 reads SYDVKM. This CDR3 comprises 16 residues. The chain recombines TRBV28 with TRBJ2-7; 7 bases are shared with TRBD1. The sequencing input was blood, either unsorted or a sorted T cell fraction (not recorded which). This TCR came from a male donor with ankylosing spondylitis. The CDR3 DNA sequence: TGTGCCACCATAGGCCCCGGGACAGTCATTAACTACGAGCAGTACTTC. This codes for CATIGPGTVINYEQYF.